The next 10 T cell receptor beta chains were all read from a single sample in a study of T-cell reconstitution after alpha-beta-depleted transplantation in children. Unique molecular identifiers were incorporated when the TCRbeta library was constructed. MiXCR, run by TCRdb on the PCR reads, gives a single entry per CDR3 protein. The sample includes about 640,000 distinct CDR3 sequences, over 10% of them seen just once. This specimen consisted of PBMCs, mostly from graft donor cells, obtained 360 days after TCRalphabeta/CD19-depleted stem cell transplant. The receptors come from a male patient aged 10 to 17 who had a stem cell transplant for acute myeloid leukemia, so the T cells may come from the graft donor.

This clonotype has a count of ten or more. The chain uses TRBV7-2 and TRBJ2-1; 9 bases agree with TRBD2. CDR3 size: 15 residues. Germline CDR1 is SGHTA and CDR2 is FQGNSA. V shed 4 bases, J shed 8 bases, and the junction held 9 bases outside the gene matches. CDR3 amino acids: CASSSPASGIHEQFF. The CDR3 DNA sequence: TGTGCCAGCAGCTCCCCGGCTAGCGGGATCCATGAGCAGTTCTTC.

The rearrangement uses TRBV28 and TRBJ2-3, with TRBD2 as a possible D gene (5 bases). There are 13 residues in the CDR3. Germline assignment: CDR1 MDHEN and CDR2 SYDVKM. Trimming stripped 6 bases from V and 2 bases from J, with 9 bases between. CDR3 sequence reads: CASSGVLTDTQYF. CDR3 nucleotide sequence: TGTGCCAGCAGCGGGGTACTCACAGATACGCAGTATTTT.

The CDR3 spells CASSYLVGIIADTQYF. In DNA form, the CDR3 reads TGTGCCAGCAGTTACCTTGTCGGGATAATCGCAGATACGCAGTATTTT. The chain uses TRBV6-2 or TRBV6-3 and TRBJ2-3; a possible D gene is TRBD2 (5 bases). This CDR3 spans 16 amino acids. CDR1 and CDR2 (germline): MNHEY, SVGEGT. Trimming took 2 bases from V and 4 from J, leaving 16 bases between them.

This clonotype has only a few counts. J is TRBJ1-6 and V is TRBV9, with D possibly being TRBD1 (5 bases). This CDR3 has 15 residues. CDR1 SGDLS and CDR2 YYNGEE come from the germline V gene. Trimming shortened V by 1 base and J by 10 bases, and 15 bases separated the two germline ends. The CDR3: CASSVNVRVGSPLHF. The CDR3, as DNA: TGTGCCAGCAGCGTAAATGTCAGGGTCGGGTCACCCCTCCACTTT.

This clonotype was detected a few times. This may be a read error: a much more frequent sequence differs by one nucleotide. The V gene is TRBV12-3 or TRBV12-4, the J gene TRBJ2-2; D is unresolved. The CDR3 runs to 13 residues. V gave up 5 bases and J gave up 4 bases, with 8 bases separating them. The CDR3 reads CASSPPVTGELFF. In DNA form, the CDR3 reads TGTGCCAGCAGTCCCCCGGTCACCGGGGAGCTGTTTTTT.

The chain couples TRBV20-1 to TRBJ2-7, with 12 bases lining up with TRBD2. V lost 5 bases to trimming and J lost 0 bases; unmatched junction nucleotides: 8. Germline assignment: CDR1 DFQATT and CDR2 SNEGSKA (reference sequence). CDR3 length: 16 amino acids. As DNA, the CDR3 is TGCAGTGCTCGATCGACTAGCGGGAGACACTCCTACGAGCAGTACTTC. This translates into CSARSTSGRHSYEQYF.

This clonotype was counted a few times. The chain recombines TRBV24-1 with TRBJ2-3, with 8 bases lining up with TRBD2. Germline V lookup: CDR1 KGHDR, CDR2 SFDVKD. This CDR3 is built from 17 residues. V gave up 0 bases and J gave up 3 bases; unmatched junction bases: 7. The CDR3 coding sequence is TGTGCCACCAGTGATTTGATGGCTAGCGGGCAAACAGATACGCAGTATTTT. It is translated as CATSDLMASGQTDTQYF.

This clonotype was detected a few times. The rearrangement links TRBV12-3 or TRBV12-4 to TRBJ2-7, with D perhaps matching TRBD1 or TRBD2 (5 bases each). The CDR3 loop spans 14 amino acids. The V and J ends lost 0 bases and 6 bases respectively, with 12 bases between them. The CDR3 DNA follows: TGTGCCAGCAGTTTAGCCCAGGGAGTAGGCGAGCAGTACTTC. It codes for CASSLAQGVGEQYF.

This clonotype was detected many times. V gene TRBV11-2 combines with J gene TRBJ2-1; 13 positions match TRBD2. The CDR3 consists of 19 residues. Germline V gives CDR1 SGHAT, CDR2 FQNNGV. J gave up 7 bases and V 5 bases, and 17 bases lay outside the gene matches. The CDR3 sequence: CASSRPGQGRTSGSNEQFF. CDR3 in DNA: TGTGCCAGCAGCCGACCGGGACAGGGGCGGACTAGCGGGAGTAATGAGCAGTTCTTC.

The genes are TRBV5-1 and TRBJ1-1; tentatively, D is TRBD1 (5 bases). Trimming cost V 6 bases and J 0 bases, with 24 bases left between them. The CDR3 spans 18 residues. Germline-derived CDR1 and CDR2 are SGHRS and YFSETQ. The CDR3 reads CASTLGVVRAKLNTEAFF. The CDR3 nucleotides read TGCGCCAGCACCCTGGGGGTCGTGAGGGCTAAATTGAACACTGAAGCTTTCTTT. Together with reference TRBV5-1 and TRBJ1-1, the CDR3 gives the full variable domain: KAGVTQTPRYLIKTRGQQVTLSCSPISGHRSVSWYQQTPGQGLQFLFEYFSETQRNKGNFPGRFSGRQFSNSRSEMNVSTLELGDSALYLCASTLGVVRAKLNTEAFFGQGTRLTVV.